These 7 T cell receptor beta chains share one sample of origin, sequenced in a study of blood T cell repertoires in COVID-19. Only in-frame clones appear in the TCRdb table, and some are missing; sequencing was by immunoSEQ multiplex PCR. The sample carries about 200,000 clones, almost 90% recorded once. Sample: peripheral blood. These receptors were taken from a man aged 18 to 35 with active or convalescent COVID-19.

V usage is TRBV30 and J usage is TRBJ1-2, with 11 bases fitting TRBD1. The CDR3 contains 17 residues. Germline values: CDR1 GTSNPN, CDR2 SVGIG (reference sequence). J lost 5 bases, V lost 2 bases, and 13 bases had no gene match. CDR3 sequence: CAWSSPWGGTGGYGYTF. CDR3 bases: TGTGCCTGGAGTTCCCCCTGGGGGGGGACAGGGGGATATGGCTACACCTTC.

CDR3 bases: TGTGCCAGCAACCGACAGGGGGACTACGAGCAGTACTTC. This translates into CASNRQGDYEQYF. The chain combines TRBV2 with TRBJ2-7, with 9 bases aligning to TRBD1. Germline lookup yields CDR1 SNHLY and CDR2 FYNNEI. V shed 7 bases, J shed 3 bases, and the junction held 4 bases outside the gene matches. The CDR3 loop spans 13 amino acids.

As to this clone: This same CDR3 is encoded by further DNA sequences in the sample. V and J are TRBV2 and TRBJ1-5; D may be TRBD1 (6 bases). Per the germline V gene, CDR1 is SNHLY and CDR2 is FYNNEI. The V and J ends lost 6 bases and 5 bases respectively, with 11 bases between them. The CDR3 consists of 13 residues. DNA for the CDR3: TGTGCCAGCAGCCAGGGGTTAGATCAGCCCCAGCATTTT. It translates to CASSQGLDQPQHF.

The chain carries TRBV7-2 and TRBJ1-1; TRBD1 aligns across 8 bases. With 4 bases clipped from V and 11 bases from J, the junction kept 9 bases outside the gene matches. CDR3 length: 13 residues. Germline loops: CDR1 SGHTA, CDR2 FQGNSA. CDR3 DNA: TGTGCCAGCAGCTCCAAGGGGGACAGGTGGGCTTTCTTT. It specifies CASSSKGDRWAFF.

The V and J genes are TRBV9 and TRBJ2-3, with D possibly TRBD2 on 5 matching bases. CDR1 and CDR2 (germline): SGDLS, YYNGEE. CDR3 length: 16 residues. The V end was cut by 0 bases, the J end by 2 bases, with 13 bases between. The CDR3 nucleotides are TGTGCCAGCAGCGTAGTGGCTAGCAGTTACACAGATACGCAGTATTTT. This encodes CASSVVASSYTDTQYF.

V gene TRBV20-1 combines with J gene TRBJ2-7, with TRBD1 matching 8 bases. The V gene end was trimmed by 4 bases and the J gene end by 6 bases; junction bases not matched to a gene: 2. Germline values: CDR1 DFQATT, CDR2 SNEGSKA (reference sequence). This CDR3 comprises 11 residues. The CDR3 protein is CSATRGLEQYF. The CDR3 nucleotides read TGCAGTGCTACCAGGGGGCTCGAGCAGTACTTC.

This sequence joins TRBV30 and TRBJ1-1, with 7 bases that match TRBD1. The CDR3 runs 15 residues. The germline V gene has CDR1 GTSNPN and CDR2 SVGIG (reference sequence). The V segment lost 3 bases and the J segment 6 bases; nucleotides outside the gene matches: 13. CDR3 nucleotides: TGTGCCTGGAGCACACATAAGGGACAGACGGCTGAAGCTTTCTTT. Residues: CAWSTHKGQTAEAFF.